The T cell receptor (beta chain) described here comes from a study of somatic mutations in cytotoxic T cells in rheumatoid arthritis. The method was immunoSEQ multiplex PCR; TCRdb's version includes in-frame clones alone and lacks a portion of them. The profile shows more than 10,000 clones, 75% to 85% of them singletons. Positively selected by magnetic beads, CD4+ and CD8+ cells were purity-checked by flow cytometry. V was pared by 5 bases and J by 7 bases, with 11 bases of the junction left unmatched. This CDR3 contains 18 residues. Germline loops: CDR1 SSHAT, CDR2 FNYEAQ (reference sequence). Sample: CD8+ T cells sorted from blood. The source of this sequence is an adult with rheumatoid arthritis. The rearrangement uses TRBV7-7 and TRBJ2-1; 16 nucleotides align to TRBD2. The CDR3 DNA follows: TGTGCCAGCAGCGAGGGACTAGCGGGGGGGCCCGTGGGTAATGAGCAGTTCTTC. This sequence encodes CASSEGLAGGPVGNEQFF.